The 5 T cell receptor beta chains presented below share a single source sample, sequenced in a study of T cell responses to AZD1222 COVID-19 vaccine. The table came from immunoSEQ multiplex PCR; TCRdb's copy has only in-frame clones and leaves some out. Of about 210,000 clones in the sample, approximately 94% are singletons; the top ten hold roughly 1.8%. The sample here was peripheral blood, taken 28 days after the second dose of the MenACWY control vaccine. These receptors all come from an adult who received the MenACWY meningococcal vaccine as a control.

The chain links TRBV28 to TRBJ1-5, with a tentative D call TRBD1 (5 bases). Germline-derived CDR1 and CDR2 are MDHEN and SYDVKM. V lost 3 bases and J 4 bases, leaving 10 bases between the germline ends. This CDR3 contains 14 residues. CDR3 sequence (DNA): TGTGCCAGCAGTTTCGAGGGGACTAATCAGCCCCAGCATTTT. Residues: CASSFEGTNQPQHF.

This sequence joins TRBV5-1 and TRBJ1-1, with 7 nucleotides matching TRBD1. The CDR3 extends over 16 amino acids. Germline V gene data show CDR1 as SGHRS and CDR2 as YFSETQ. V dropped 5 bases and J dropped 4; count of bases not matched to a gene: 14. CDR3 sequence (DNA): TGCGCCAGCAGACCATCTACAGGGGCTGCGGTCACTGAAGCTTTCTTT. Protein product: CASRPSTGAAVTEAFF.

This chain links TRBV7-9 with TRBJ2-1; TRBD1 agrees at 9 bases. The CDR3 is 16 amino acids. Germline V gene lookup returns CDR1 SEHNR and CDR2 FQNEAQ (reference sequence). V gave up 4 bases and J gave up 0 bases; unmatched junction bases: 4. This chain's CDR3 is CASSYGTGSSYNEQFF. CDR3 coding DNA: TGTGCCAGCAGCTACGGGACAGGGAGCTCCTACAATGAGCAGTTCTTC.

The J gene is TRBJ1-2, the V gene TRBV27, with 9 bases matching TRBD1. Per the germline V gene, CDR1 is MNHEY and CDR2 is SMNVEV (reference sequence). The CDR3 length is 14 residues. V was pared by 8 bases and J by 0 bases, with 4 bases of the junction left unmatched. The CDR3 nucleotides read TGTGCCAGCGGCGGACAGGGGTCTAACTATGGCTACACCTTC. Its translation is CASGGQGSNYGYTF.

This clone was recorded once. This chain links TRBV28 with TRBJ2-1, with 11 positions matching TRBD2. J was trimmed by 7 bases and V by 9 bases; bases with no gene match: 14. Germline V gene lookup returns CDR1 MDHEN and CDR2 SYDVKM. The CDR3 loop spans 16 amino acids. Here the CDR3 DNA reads TGTGCCAGTGAGGGACTAGCGGAATCTTACGTGAATGAGCAGTTCTTC. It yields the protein CASEGLAESYVNEQFF. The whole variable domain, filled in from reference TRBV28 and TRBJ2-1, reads DVKVTQSSRYLVKRTGEKVFLECVQDMDHENMFWYRQDPGLGLRLIYFSYDVKMKEKGDIPEGYSVSREKKERFSLILESASTNQTSMYLCASEGLAESYVNEQFFGPGTRLTVL.